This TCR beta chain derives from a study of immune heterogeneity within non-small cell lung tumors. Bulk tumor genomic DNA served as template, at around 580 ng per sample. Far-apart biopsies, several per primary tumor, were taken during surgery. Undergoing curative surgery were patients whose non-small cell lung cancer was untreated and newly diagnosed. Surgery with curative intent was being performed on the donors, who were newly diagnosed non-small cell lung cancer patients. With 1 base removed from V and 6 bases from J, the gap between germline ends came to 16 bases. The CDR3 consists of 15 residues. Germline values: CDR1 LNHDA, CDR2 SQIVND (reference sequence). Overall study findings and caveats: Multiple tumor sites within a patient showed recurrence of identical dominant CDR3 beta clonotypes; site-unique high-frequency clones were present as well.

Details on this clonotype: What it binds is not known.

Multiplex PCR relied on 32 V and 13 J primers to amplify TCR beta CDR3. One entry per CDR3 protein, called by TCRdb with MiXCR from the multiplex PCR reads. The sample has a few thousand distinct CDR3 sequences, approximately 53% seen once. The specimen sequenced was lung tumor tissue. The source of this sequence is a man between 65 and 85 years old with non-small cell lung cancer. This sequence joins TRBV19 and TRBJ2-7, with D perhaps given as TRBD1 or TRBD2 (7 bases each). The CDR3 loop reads CASSIGAAGGGEQYF. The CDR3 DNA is TGTGCCAGTAGTATAGGGGCTGCAGGGGGGGGCGAGCAGTACTTC.